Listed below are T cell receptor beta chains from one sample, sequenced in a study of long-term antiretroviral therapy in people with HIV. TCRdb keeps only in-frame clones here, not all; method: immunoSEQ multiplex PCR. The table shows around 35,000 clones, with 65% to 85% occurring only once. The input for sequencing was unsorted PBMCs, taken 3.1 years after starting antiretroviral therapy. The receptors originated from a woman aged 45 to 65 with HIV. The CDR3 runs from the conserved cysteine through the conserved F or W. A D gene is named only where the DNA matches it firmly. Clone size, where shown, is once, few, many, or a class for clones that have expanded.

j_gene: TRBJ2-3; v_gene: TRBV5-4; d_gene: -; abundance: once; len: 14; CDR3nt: TGTGCCAGCAGCTTGGGGGGGGGCACAGATACGCAGTATTTT; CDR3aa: CASSLGGGTDTQYF
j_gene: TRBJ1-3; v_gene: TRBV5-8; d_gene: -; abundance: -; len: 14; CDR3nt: TGTGCCAGCAGGGACAGTCCCTCTGGAAACACCATATATTTT; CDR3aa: CASRDSPSGNTIYF
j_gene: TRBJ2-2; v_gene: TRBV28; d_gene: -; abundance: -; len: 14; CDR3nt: TGTGCCAGCGGCCGGGATACAAACAACGGGGAGCTGTTTTTT; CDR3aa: CASGRDTNNGELFF
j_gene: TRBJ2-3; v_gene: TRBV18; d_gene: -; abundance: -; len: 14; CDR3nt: TGTGCCAGCTCACCCCTAGCCGGTACAGATACGCAGTATTTT; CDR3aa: CASSPLAGTDTQYF
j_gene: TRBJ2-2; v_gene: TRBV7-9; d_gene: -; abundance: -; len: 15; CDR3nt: TGTGCCAGCAGCTTAGCCGGCAGGAACACCGGGGAGCTGTTTTTT; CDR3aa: CASSLAGRNTGELFF
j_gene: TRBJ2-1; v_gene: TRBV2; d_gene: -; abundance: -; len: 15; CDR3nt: TGTGCCAGCAGTGAGTACACAGGGATGGTTAATGAGCAGTTCTTC; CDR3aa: CASSEYTGMVNEQFF
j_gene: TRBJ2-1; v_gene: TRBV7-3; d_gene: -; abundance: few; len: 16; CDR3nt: TGTGCCAGCAGCAAGACAGCGACCAGCTCCTACAATGAGCAGTTCTTC; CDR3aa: CASSKTATSSYNEQFF
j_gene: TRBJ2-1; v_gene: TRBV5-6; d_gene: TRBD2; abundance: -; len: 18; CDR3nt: TGTGCCAGCAGCTTGCAACTAGCGGGGCTAAGCTCCTACAATGAGCAGTTCTTC; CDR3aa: CASSLQLAGLSSYNEQFF
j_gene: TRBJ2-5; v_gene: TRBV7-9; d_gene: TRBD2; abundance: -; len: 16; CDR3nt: TGTGCCAGCAGATCCAGGACTAGCGGGGCAGAAGAGACCCAGTACTTC; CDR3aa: CASRSRTSGAEETQYF
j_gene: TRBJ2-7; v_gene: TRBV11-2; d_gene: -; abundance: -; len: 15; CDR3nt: TGTGCCAGCAGCTTAGGTGGAGGGGCGAGCTACGAGCAGTACTTC; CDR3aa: CASSLGGGASYEQYF
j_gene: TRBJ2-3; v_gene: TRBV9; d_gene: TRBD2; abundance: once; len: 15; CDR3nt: TGTGCCAGCAGCCCTAGCGGGGGACCTCCAGATACGCAGTATTTT; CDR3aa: CASSPSGGPPDTQYF
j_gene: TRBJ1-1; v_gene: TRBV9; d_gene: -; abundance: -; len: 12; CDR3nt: TGTGCCAGCAGCGGGGGCAACACTGAAGCTTTCTTT; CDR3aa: CASSGGNTEAFF
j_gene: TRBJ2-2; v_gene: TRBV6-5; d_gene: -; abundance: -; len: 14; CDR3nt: TGTGCCAGCAGTTACTCATACAGAACCGGGGAGCTGTTTTTT; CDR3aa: CASSYSYRTGELFF
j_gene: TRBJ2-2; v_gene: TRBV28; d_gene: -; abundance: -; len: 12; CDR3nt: TGTGCCAGCAGTTTCTCAGCCGGGGAGCTGTTTTTT; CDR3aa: CASSFSAGELFF
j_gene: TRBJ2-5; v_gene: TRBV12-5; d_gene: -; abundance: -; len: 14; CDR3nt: TGTGCTAGTGGTCCCACCAGGGGGGAAGAGACCCAGTACTTC; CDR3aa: CASGPTRGEETQYF
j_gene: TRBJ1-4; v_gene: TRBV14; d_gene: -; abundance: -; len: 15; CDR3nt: TGTGCCAGCAGCCTTCGACAGGAAATTAATGAAAAACTGTTTTTT; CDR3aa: CASSLRQEINEKLFF
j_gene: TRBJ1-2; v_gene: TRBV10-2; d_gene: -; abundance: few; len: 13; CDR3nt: TGCGCCAGCGCCCCAGGACCAGGGTATGGCTACACCTTC; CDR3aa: CASAPGPGYGYTF
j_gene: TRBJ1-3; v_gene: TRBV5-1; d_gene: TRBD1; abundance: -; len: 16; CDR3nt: TGCGCCAGCAGCTCCGGGACAGGGGTTACTGGAAACACCATATATTTT; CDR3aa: CASSSGTGVTGNTIYF
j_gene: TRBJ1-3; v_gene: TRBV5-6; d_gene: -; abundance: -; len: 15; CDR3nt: TGTGCCAGCAGCTTAAGATCGACCTCTGGAAACACCATATATTTT; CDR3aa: CASSLRSTSGNTIYF
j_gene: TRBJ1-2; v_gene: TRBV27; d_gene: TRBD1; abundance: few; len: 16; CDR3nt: TGTGCCAGCAGTTCGACCTTCGACAGGGGATGGGGCGGCTACACCTTC; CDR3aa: CASSSTFDRGWGGYTF
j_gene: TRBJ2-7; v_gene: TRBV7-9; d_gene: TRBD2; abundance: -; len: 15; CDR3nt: TGTGCCAGCAGCTTAACTAGCGGGGGGGGCTACGAGCAGTACTTC; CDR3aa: CASSLTSGGGYEQYF
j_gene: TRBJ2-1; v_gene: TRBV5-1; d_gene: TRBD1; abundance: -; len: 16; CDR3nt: TGCGCCAGCAGTACCACCGGGACAGGCCTCAGGGGGGAGCAGTTCTTC; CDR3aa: CASSTTGTGLRGEQFF
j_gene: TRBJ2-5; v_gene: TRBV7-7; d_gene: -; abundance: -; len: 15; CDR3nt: TGTGCCAGCAGCCATTTACCCGACGCCCAAGAGACCCAGTACTTC; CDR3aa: CASSHLPDAQETQYF
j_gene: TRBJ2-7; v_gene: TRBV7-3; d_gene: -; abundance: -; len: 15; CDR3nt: TGTGCCAGCAGCTTAATGGCCGGCGGCACCTACGAGCAGTACTTC; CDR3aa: CASSLMAGGTYEQYF
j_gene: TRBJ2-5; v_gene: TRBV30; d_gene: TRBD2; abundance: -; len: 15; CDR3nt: TGTGCCTGGAACCAACTAGCGGGGGGAGGGGAGACCCAGTACTTC; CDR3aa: CAWNQLAGGGETQYF
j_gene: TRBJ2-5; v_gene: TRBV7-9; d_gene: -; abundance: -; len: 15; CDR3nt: TGTGCCAGCAGCTTAGGGACTGGATACCAAGAGACCCAGTACTTC; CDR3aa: CASSLGTGYQETQYF
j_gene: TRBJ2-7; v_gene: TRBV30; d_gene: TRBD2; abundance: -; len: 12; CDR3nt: TGTGCCTGGAGTGTCGGGGGGGGCGAGCAGTACTTC; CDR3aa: CAWSVGGGEQYF
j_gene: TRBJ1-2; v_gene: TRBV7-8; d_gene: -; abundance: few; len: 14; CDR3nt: TGTGCCAGCAGCTTATATGACAGGAACTATGGCTACACCTTC; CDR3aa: CASSLYDRNYGYTF
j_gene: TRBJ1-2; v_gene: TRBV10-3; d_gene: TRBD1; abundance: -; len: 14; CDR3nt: TGTGCCAGCAGAGAGACAGGGTCGAGCTATGGCTACACCTTC; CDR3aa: CASRETGSSYGYTF
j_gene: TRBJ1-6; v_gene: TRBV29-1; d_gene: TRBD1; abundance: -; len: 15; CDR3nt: TGCAGCGCCCGGACAGGGAACATGGGTAATTCACCCCTCCACTTT; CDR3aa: CSARTGNMGNSPLHF
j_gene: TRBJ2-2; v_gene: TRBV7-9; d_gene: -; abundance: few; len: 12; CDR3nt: TGTGCCAGCAGCTTAGGATCCGGGGAGCTGTTTTTT; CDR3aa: CASSLGSGELFF